This TCR beta chain was profiled in a study of blood T cell repertoires in COVID-19. Whole-study context: Sources were T cells, B-cell-depleted T cells, or PBMCs; the material itself was cDNA or gDNA.

Germline-derived CDR1 and CDR2 are WNHNN and SYGVQD (reference sequence). CDR3 length: 11 residues. The V end lost 2 bases, the J end lost 9 bases, and 5 bases lay between the germline ends. The assay was immunoSEQ multiplex PCR, and TCRdb's table has in-frame clones only and misses some. The table records about 210,000 clones, roughly nine tenths of them present only once. This clone was counted a few times. V and J are TRBV10-1 and TRBJ1-5; D unclear. Sequenced material: peripheral blood. The receptor was isolated from a man aged 40-49 years with acute or convalescent COVID-19. The CDR3 bases are TGCGCCAGCAGTGAGGGCTGGCCCCAGCATTTT. Amino acid sequence: CASSEGWPQHF.